This TCR beta chain is drawn from a study of T-cell memory formation after mild COVID-19. Trimming cost V 7 bases and J 7 bases, with 16 bases left between them. Germline CDR1 and CDR2: SEHNR and FQNEAQ (reference sequence). This CDR3 comprises 13 residues. This clonotype came up a few times. Its antigen is undetermined. TCRdb independently ran MiXCR on the 5' RACE reads; one entry per CDR3 protein. The data show around 200,000 distinct CDR3 sequences, roughly a tenth seen once. Broader study findings: Researchers report contracting CD4+ clones mostly in CM and EM, with CD8+ clones in EMRA.

This receptor was taken from a man aged 18 to 30 who had mild COVID-19 (a few samples of this study predate the infection). Cell type and time point are not known. Material for sequencing was PBMCs or a T cell subset sorted from them (not recorded which). J is TRBJ1-2 and V is TRBV7-9; weak D call: TRBD1 (6 bases). The CDR3, as DNA: TGTGCCAGCACCCCCGCAGGGGTTCCTGGCTACACCTTC. It encodes CASTPAGVPGYTF.